The TCR beta chain described here comes from a study of OX40 agonist ivuxolimab in advanced cancers. Study context: Patients treated during dose escalation were battling hepatocellular carcinoma, melanoma, renal cell or head and neck cancer. Two patients with cutaneous melanoma and one with hepatocellular carcinoma, three in total, showed partial responses.

Profiling relied on immunoSEQ multiplex PCR, and the TCRdb table lists in-frame clones only, not all of them. The table includes 65,000 to 80,000 clones, roughly 89% detected once. Trimming left V 4 bases short and J 8 bases short, with 12 bases between. CDR1 and CDR2 (germline): SGHRS, YFSETQ. This CDR3 region has 13 residues. The rearrangement links TRBV5-1 to TRBJ1-4, with a tentative D call TRBD1 (5 bases). The receptor was isolated from an adult with an advanced solid tumor such as melanoma, head and neck, liver or kidney cancer. The sample here was CD4+ or CD8+ T cells sorted from blood, taken in a trial of the OX40 agonist ivuxolimab. The CDR3 here is CASSPGTWEKLFF. CDR3 DNA sequence: TGCGCCAGCAGCCCCGGGACTTGGGAAAAACTGTTTTTT.